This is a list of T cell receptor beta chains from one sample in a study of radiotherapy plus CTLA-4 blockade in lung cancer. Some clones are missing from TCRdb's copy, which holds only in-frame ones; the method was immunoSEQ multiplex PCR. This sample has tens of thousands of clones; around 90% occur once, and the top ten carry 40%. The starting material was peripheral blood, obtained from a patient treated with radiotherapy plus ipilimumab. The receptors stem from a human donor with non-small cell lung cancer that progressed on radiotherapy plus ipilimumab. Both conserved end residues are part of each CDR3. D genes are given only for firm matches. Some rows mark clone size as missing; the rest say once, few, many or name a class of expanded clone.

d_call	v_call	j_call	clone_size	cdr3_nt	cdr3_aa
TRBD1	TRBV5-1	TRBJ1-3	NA	TGCGCCAGCAGCTTACGGACAGGGGAAAACACCATATATTTT	CASSLRTGENTIYF
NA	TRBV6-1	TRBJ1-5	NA	TGTGCCGGGGGGGCATATAGCAATCAGCCCCAGCATTTT	CAGGAYSNQPQHF
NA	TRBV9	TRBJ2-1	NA	TGTGCCAGCAGCGGAGGCAGATACAATGAGCAGTTCTTC	CASSGGRYNEQFF
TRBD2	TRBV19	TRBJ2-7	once	TGTGCCAGTGCGGGGGGGCCGCTGGCCGAGCAGTACTTC	CASAGGPLAEQYF
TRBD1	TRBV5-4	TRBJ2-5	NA	TGTGCCAGCAGCTCGATGACAGGGGAAGAGACCCAGTACTTC	CASSSMTGEETQYF
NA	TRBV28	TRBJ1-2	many	TGTGCCAGCAGTTTGGGCAGGGCCTATGGCTACACCTTC	CASSLGRAYGYTF
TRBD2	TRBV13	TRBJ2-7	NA	TGTGCCAGCAGTCCTGGGTGGACTAGCGAAAACTCCTACGAGCAGTACTTC	CASSPGWTSENSYEQYF
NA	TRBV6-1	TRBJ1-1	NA	TGTGCCAGCAGTGCTAACAGACTGAACACTGAAGCTTTCTTT	CASSANRLNTEAFF
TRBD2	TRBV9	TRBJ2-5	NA	TGTGCCAGCAGCCCTGGACTAGCGGGAGTGTCTTACCAAGAGACCCAGTACTTC	CASSPGLAGVSYQETQYF
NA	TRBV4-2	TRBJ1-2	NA	TGTGCCAGCAGCCAACCCCCCGGGAGGCAGAACTATGGCTACACCTTC	CASSQPPGRQNYGYTF
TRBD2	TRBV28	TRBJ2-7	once	TGTGCCAGCAGTTCCATAGGGAGCGGGAGAGTCAACGAGCAGTACTTC	CASSSIGSGRVNEQYF
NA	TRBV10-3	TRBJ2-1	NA	TGTGCCATCAGTGAGTATCCAGGACAGATTTCCTACAATGAGCAGTTCTTC	CAISEYPGQISYNEQFF
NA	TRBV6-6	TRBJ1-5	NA	TGTGCCAGCAGTGACAGGTCCAATCAGCCCCAGCATTTT	CASSDRSNQPQHF
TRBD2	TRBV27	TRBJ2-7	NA	TGTGCCAGCAGCCCTCTTTTAGCGGGAGGGCCGCTCGAGCAGTACTTC	CASSPLLAGGPLEQYF
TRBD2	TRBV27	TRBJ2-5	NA	TGTGCCAGCAGTGAGGGGACTAGCGCCCGGGTCTTAGGGACCCAGTACTTC	CASSEGTSARVLGTQYF
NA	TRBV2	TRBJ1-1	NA	TGTGCCAGTAACACGGAACTGAACACTGAAGCTTTCTTT	CASNTELNTEAFF
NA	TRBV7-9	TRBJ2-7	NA	TGTGCCAGCAGCAAACTAGATCACGAGCAGTACTTC	CASSKLDHEQYF
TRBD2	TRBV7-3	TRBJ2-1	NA	TGTGCCAGCAGCTCGACTAGCGGGCACAATGAGCAGTTCTTC	CASSSTSGHNEQFF
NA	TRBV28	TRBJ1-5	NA	TGTGCCAGCACGGAGAGGGTCAATCAGCCCCAGCATTTT	CASTERVNQPQHF
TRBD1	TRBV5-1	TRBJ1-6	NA	TGCGCCAGCAGCCAGGACAGGGCGTACAATTCACCCCTCCACTTT	CASSQDRAYNSPLHF
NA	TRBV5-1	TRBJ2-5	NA	TGCGCCAGCAGCCCGTCCCGGGGGAATGAAGAGACCCAGTACTTC	CASSPSRGNEETQYF
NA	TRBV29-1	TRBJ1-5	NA	TGCAGCGTTGGTTCCGGGACGGGCAATCAGCCCCAGCATTTT	CSVGSGTGNQPQHF
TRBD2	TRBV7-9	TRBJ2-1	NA	TGTGCCAGCAGCATCGGGACTAGCGGCAACAATGAGCAGTTCTTC	CASSIGTSGNNEQFF
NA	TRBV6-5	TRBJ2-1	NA	TGTGCCAGCAGTTTGGAGGGAGTGGGATCCTACAATGAGCAGTTCTTC	CASSLEGVGSYNEQFF
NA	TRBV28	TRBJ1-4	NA	TGTGCCAGCGCCTCAGCCGGGACATCCGATGAAAAACTGTTTTTT	CASASAGTSDEKLFF
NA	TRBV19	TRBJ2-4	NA	TGTGCCAGTAGTATGTGGCGGACCGGAGCCTCAAACATTCAGTACTTC	CASSMWRTGASNIQYF
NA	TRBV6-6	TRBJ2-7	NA	TGTGCCAGCAATAGGGCGCAGTCCCCCTACGAGCAGTACTTC	CASNRAQSPYEQYF
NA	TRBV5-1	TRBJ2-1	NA	TGCGCCAGCAGCTTGAGAAGGGACTCCTACAATGAGCAGTTCTTC	CASSLRRDSYNEQFF
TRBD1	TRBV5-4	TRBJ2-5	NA	TGTGCCAGCAGCTTACCGGGACAGGGTTACTTACAAGAGACCCAGTACTTC	CASSLPGQGYLQETQYF
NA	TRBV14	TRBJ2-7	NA	TGTGCCAGCAGTCTCGGGACATTCTACGAGCAGTACTTC	CASSLGTFYEQYF
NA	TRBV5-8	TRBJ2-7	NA	TGTGCCAGCAGCTTTGTCAGGGGACTATACAACGAGCAGTACTTC	CASSFVRGLYNEQYF
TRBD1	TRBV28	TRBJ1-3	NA	TGTGCCGCAACCTTGGGACAGGGGGGTGGAAACACCATATATTTT	CAATLGQGGGNTIYF
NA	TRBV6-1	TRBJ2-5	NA	TGTGCCAGCAGTGAAGGGGCAGTAGAGACCCAGTACTTC	CASSEGAVETQYF
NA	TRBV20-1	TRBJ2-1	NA	TGCAGTGCTAGAGGCTATGAGCAGTTCTTC	CSARGYEQFF
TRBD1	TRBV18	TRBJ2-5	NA	TGTGCCAGCTCACGCTCAACCGGGACAGGGGCCGCAGAGACCCAGTACTTC	CASSRSTGTGAAETQYF
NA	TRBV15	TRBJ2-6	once	TGTGCCACCAGCACGAGGGACCGTCTCTCTGGGGCCAACGTCCTGACTTTC	CATSTRDRLSGANVLTF
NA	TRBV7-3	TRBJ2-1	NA	TGTGCCAGCAGCCAATCGAGCTCCTACAATGAGCAGTTCTTC	CASSQSSSYNEQFF
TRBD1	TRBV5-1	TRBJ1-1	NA	TGCGCCAGCAGCCCGGGACAGCCCACGAACACTGAAGCTTTCTTT	CASSPGQPTNTEAFF
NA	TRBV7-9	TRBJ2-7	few	TGTGCCAGCAGCTTTGACAGGCCCCCCTACGAGCAGTACTTC	CASSFDRPPYEQYF
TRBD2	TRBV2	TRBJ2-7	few	TGTGCCAGCAGTCGACTAGCGTACGAGCAGTACTTC	CASSRLAYEQYF